A selection of T cell receptor beta chains follows, all from one sample in a study of T cells in localized non-small cell lung cancer. Clones were sequenced by immunoSEQ multiplex PCR, and TCRdb holds only the in-frame ones, with some missing. Altogether roughly 77,000 clones are present, roughly 91% being singletons, with the ten largest covering under 25%. The source material was peripheral blood, sampled before any cancer treatment. The receptors stem from a woman aged 40-69 years with stage I squamous cell lung carcinoma. CDR3s include the opening cysteine and the closing phenylalanine or tryptophan. The order of the fields is V gene, J gene, clone size, D gene, CDR3 protein, CDR3 DNA. The D gene is left open where the match is weak. Rows may omit the clone size; those that give it use once, few, many or a size class.

v_gene: TRBV19
j_gene: TRBJ1-2
abundance: few
d_gene: TRBD1
CDR3aa: CASSLGQGNYGYTF
CDR3nt: TGTGCCAGTAGTCTAGGACAGGGGAACTATGGCTACACCTTC

v_gene: TRBV25-1
j_gene: TRBJ2-1
abundance: NA
d_gene: NA
CDR3aa: CASSEPTGSSYNEQFF
CDR3nt: TGTGCCAGCAGTGAACCGACGGGGAGCTCCTACAATGAGCAGTTCTTC

v_gene: TRBV7-6
j_gene: TRBJ1-6
abundance: NA
d_gene: NA
CDR3aa: CASSRTTGTSPLHF
CDR3nt: TGTGCCAGCAGTCGGACCACAGGGACTTCACCCCTCCACTTT

v_gene: TRBV19
j_gene: TRBJ1-4
abundance: NA
d_gene: NA
CDR3aa: CASSEVSANEKLFF
CDR3nt: TGTGCCAGTAGTGAGGTGTCAGCTAATGAAAAACTGTTTTTT

v_gene: TRBV18
j_gene: TRBJ2-7
abundance: NA
d_gene: NA
CDR3aa: CASSPKGRGYEQYF
CDR3nt: TGTGCCAGCTCACCAAAAGGCCGGGGCTACGAGCAGTACTTC

v_gene: TRBV5-1
j_gene: TRBJ2-2
abundance: NA
d_gene: TRBD1
CDR3aa: CASSYRGENGELFF
CDR3nt: TGCGCCAGCAGCTACAGGGGGGAAAACGGGGAGCTGTTTTTT

v_gene: TRBV25-1
j_gene: TRBJ2-3
abundance: NA
d_gene: TRBD2
CDR3aa: CASNLAGGRDTQYF
CDR3nt: TGTGCCAGCAACCTAGCGGGGGGGCGGGATACGCAGTATTTT

v_gene: TRBV27
j_gene: TRBJ1-2
abundance: NA
d_gene: NA
CDR3aa: CASSLTGTYGYTF
CDR3nt: TGTGCCAGCAGTCTAACAGGAACCTATGGCTACACCTTC

v_gene: TRBV19
j_gene: TRBJ1-5
abundance: NA
d_gene: NA
CDR3aa: CASSPLWGGNQPQHF
CDR3nt: TGTGCCAGTAGTCCGCTATGGGGTGGGAATCAGCCCCAGCATTTT

v_gene: TRBV15
j_gene: TRBJ2-7
abundance: NA
d_gene: NA
CDR3aa: CATSRDLGLYEQYF
CDR3nt: TGTGCCACCAGCAGAGATTTAGGGCTCTACGAGCAGTACTTC

v_gene: TRBV27
j_gene: TRBJ1-2
abundance: NA
d_gene: NA
CDR3aa: CASSAAVGWGYTF
CDR3nt: TGTGCCAGCAGTGCGGCAGTCGGTTGGGGCTACACCTTC

v_gene: TRBV25-1
j_gene: TRBJ2-4
abundance: NA
d_gene: NA
CDR3aa: CASSQGSDVQYF
CDR3nt: TGTGCCAGCAGTCAAGGGAGCGACGTTCAGTACTTC

v_gene: TRBV10-2
j_gene: TRBJ2-1
abundance: NA
d_gene: NA
CDR3aa: CASTDSSYNEQFF
CDR3nt: TGCGCCAGCACGGACAGCTCCTACAATGAGCAGTTCTTC

v_gene: TRBV2
j_gene: TRBJ1-1
abundance: NA
d_gene: NA
CDR3aa: CASSRPRTNTEAFF
CDR3nt: TGTGCCAGCAGTAGACCCAGGACGAACACTGAAGCTTTCTTT

v_gene: TRBV11-2
j_gene: TRBJ1-5
abundance: NA
d_gene: NA
CDR3aa: CASSLGHSNQPQHF
CDR3nt: TGTGCCAGCAGCCTGGGACATAGCAATCAGCCCCAGCATTTT

v_gene: TRBV5-1
j_gene: TRBJ2-7
abundance: NA
d_gene: NA
CDR3aa: CASSYTGRSYEQYF
CDR3nt: TGCGCCAGCAGTTATACGGGTCGTTCCTACGAGCAGTACTTC

v_gene: TRBV5-1
j_gene: TRBJ2-7
abundance: NA
d_gene: NA
CDR3aa: CASSLGGQLYEQYF
CDR3nt: TGCGCCAGCAGCTTGGGTGGACAGCTGTACGAGCAGTACTTC

v_gene: TRBV27
j_gene: TRBJ1-6
abundance: NA
d_gene: TRBD1
CDR3aa: CASSLSAGGSSPLHF
CDR3nt: TGTGCCAGCAGTTTATCGGCAGGGGGTTCCTCACCCCTCCACTTT

v_gene: TRBV2
j_gene: TRBJ2-3
abundance: NA
d_gene: TRBD2
CDR3aa: CASSTSGGFTDTQYF
CDR3nt: TGTGCCAGCAGTACTAGCGGGGGGTTTACAGATACGCAGTATTTT

v_gene: TRBV19
j_gene: TRBJ2-3
abundance: NA
d_gene: NA
CDR3aa: CASSLRKTSTDTQYF
CDR3nt: TGTGCCAGTAGTCTAAGAAAAACTAGCACAGATACGCAGTATTTT

v_gene: TRBV4-1
j_gene: TRBJ2-5
abundance: NA
d_gene: NA
CDR3aa: CASSQEGETQYF
CDR3nt: TGCGCCAGCAGCCAAGAGGGAGAGACCCAGTACTTC

v_gene: TRBV19
j_gene: TRBJ1-3
abundance: NA
d_gene: TRBD1
CDR3aa: CASRPGGQGKGNTIYF
CDR3nt: TGTGCCAGTAGACCCGGGGGACAGGGGAAAGGAAACACCATATATTTT

v_gene: TRBV10-2
j_gene: TRBJ2-7
abundance: NA
d_gene: NA
CDR3aa: CASSHPGHSYEQYF
CDR3nt: TGCGCCAGCAGTCATCCGGGACACTCCTACGAGCAGTACTTC

v_gene: TRBV25-1
j_gene: TRBJ1-1
abundance: NA
d_gene: TRBD1
CDR3aa: CASSGKRTGQSTEAFF
CDR3nt: TGTGCCAGCAGTGGCAAGCGGACAGGGCAGTCGACTGAAGCTTTCTTT

v_gene: TRBV29-1
j_gene: TRBJ2-3
abundance: NA
d_gene: TRBD2
CDR3aa: CSVRTSGVYNTQYF
CDR3nt: TGCAGCGTCCGGACTAGCGGGGTCTACAATACGCAGTATTTT

v_gene: TRBV5-5
j_gene: TRBJ1-1
abundance: once
d_gene: TRBD1
CDR3aa: CASSSDRYIGTEAFF
CDR3nt: TGTGCCAGCAGCTCGGACAGGTACATAGGCACTGAAGCTTTCTTT

v_gene: TRBV6-5
j_gene: TRBJ1-4
abundance: NA
d_gene: TRBD1
CDR3aa: CASSRGQGGEKLFF
CDR3nt: TGTGCCAGCAGTCGCGGACAGGGAGGTGAAAAACTGTTTTTT

v_gene: TRBV19
j_gene: TRBJ2-5
abundance: NA
d_gene: NA
CDR3aa: CASAPGAQETQYF
CDR3nt: TGTGCCAGTGCCCCCGGGGCCCAAGAGACCCAGTACTTC

v_gene: TRBV2
j_gene: TRBJ2-1
abundance: NA
d_gene: NA
CDR3aa: CASSSLSRNNEQFF
CDR3nt: TGTGCCAGCAGTTCTTTGTCCCGGAACAATGAGCAGTTCTTC

v_gene: TRBV5-1
j_gene: TRBJ1-3
abundance: once
d_gene: NA
CDR3aa: CASSLGGERAGNTIYF
CDR3nt: TGCGCCAGCAGCCTAGGAGGGGAGCGTGCTGGAAACACCATATATTTT

v_gene: TRBV6-5
j_gene: TRBJ1-2
abundance: once
d_gene: TRBD1
CDR3aa: CASSPQGAGGYTF
CDR3nt: TGTGCCAGCAGTCCGCAGGGGGCAGGGGGCTACACCTTC

v_gene: TRBV5-4
j_gene: TRBJ2-7
abundance: NA
d_gene: NA
CDR3aa: CASSFSSSYEQYF
CDR3nt: TGTGCCAGCAGCTTCTCCAGCTCCTACGAGCAGTACTTC

v_gene: TRBV30
j_gene: TRBJ1-3
abundance: once
d_gene: NA
CDR3aa: CAWSVNSGNTIYF
CDR3nt: TGTGCCTGGAGTGTGAATTCTGGAAACACCATATATTTT

v_gene: TRBV4-2
j_gene: TRBJ1-5
abundance: NA
d_gene: TRBD1
CDR3aa: CASSQGTGNQPQHF
CDR3nt: TGTGCCAGCAGCCAAGGGACAGGGAACCAGCCCCAGCATTTT

v_gene: TRBV7-2
j_gene: TRBJ2-7
abundance: NA
d_gene: TRBD1
CDR3aa: CASSLMGQGLYEQYF
CDR3nt: TGTGCCAGCAGCTTAATGGGACAGGGGTTGTACGAGCAGTACTTC

v_gene: TRBV4-1
j_gene: TRBJ1-4
abundance: NA
d_gene: NA
CDR3aa: CASSREATQQEKLFF
CDR3nt: TGCGCCAGCAGCCGAGAGGCGACCCAACAGGAAAAACTGTTTTTT

v_gene: TRBV5-3
j_gene: TRBJ1-3
abundance: NA
d_gene: NA
CDR3aa: CARSSRRSGGNTIYF
CDR3nt: TGTGCCAGAAGCTCCCGCAGGTCGGGTGGAAACACCATATATTTT

v_gene: TRBV7-9
j_gene: TRBJ1-2
abundance: NA
d_gene: NA
CDR3aa: CASSLGVVSGLGYTF
CDR3nt: TGTGCCAGCAGCTTAGGGGTTGTTAGCGGCCTTGGCTACACCTTC

v_gene: TRBV5-1
j_gene: TRBJ1-1
abundance: NA
d_gene: NA
CDR3aa: CASSLEQKNTEAFF
CDR3nt: TGCGCCAGCAGCTTGGAGCAGAAGAACACTGAAGCTTTCTTT

v_gene: TRBV7-9
j_gene: TRBJ1-6
abundance: NA
d_gene: TRBD1
CDR3aa: CASSSGTGSPPLHF
CDR3nt: TGTGCCAGCAGCTCCGGGACAGGGTCACCACCCCTCCACTTT

v_gene: TRBV25-1
j_gene: TRBJ2-1
abundance: NA
d_gene: TRBD2
CDR3aa: CASTPSGGPYNEQFF
CDR3nt: TGTGCCAGCACGCCTAGCGGGGGACCTTACAATGAGCAGTTCTTC

v_gene: TRBV7-7
j_gene: TRBJ2-3
abundance: NA
d_gene: NA
CDR3aa: CASSREHTDTQYF
CDR3nt: TGTGCTAGCAGCCGAGAACACACAGATACGCAGTATTTT

v_gene: TRBV19
j_gene: TRBJ1-1
abundance: NA
d_gene: NA
CDR3aa: CASRGGPKKAFF
CDR3nt: TGTGCCAGTAGAGGGGGGCCGAAGAAAGCTTTCTTT

v_gene: TRBV9
j_gene: TRBJ1-5
abundance: few
d_gene: NA
CDR3aa: CASSVGGYGQPQHF
CDR3nt: TGTGCCAGCAGCGTAGGGGGGTACGGACAGCCCCAGCATTTT

v_gene: TRBV6-5
j_gene: TRBJ1-3
abundance: NA
d_gene: NA
CDR3aa: CASSYSRRSSGNTIYF
CDR3nt: TGTGCCAGCAGTTACTCCCGCAGGTCCTCTGGAAACACCATATATTTT

v_gene: TRBV6-6
j_gene: TRBJ1-1
abundance: NA
d_gene: NA
CDR3aa: CASSYVGGDGAFF
CDR3nt: TGTGCCAGCAGTTACGTAGGCGGGGATGGGGCTTTCTTT

v_gene: TRBV6-4
j_gene: TRBJ2-7
abundance: NA
d_gene: NA
CDR3aa: CASSSGLTPDEQYF
CDR3nt: TGTGCCAGCAGCTCTGGACTTACACCAGACGAGCAGTACTTC

v_gene: TRBV10-3
j_gene: TRBJ2-7
abundance: NA
d_gene: NA
CDR3aa: CAIRYRDGPYEQYF
CDR3nt: TGTGCCATCAGGTACCGGGACGGGCCCTACGAGCAGTACTTC

v_gene: TRBV7-9
j_gene: TRBJ2-5
abundance: NA
d_gene: TRBD2
CDR3aa: CASSSTSGVQETQYF
CDR3nt: TGTGCCAGCAGTTCGACTAGCGGGGTCCAAGAGACCCAGTACTTC

v_gene: TRBV6-5
j_gene: TRBJ1-6
abundance: few
d_gene: TRBD1
CDR3aa: CASSYSIQGDSPLHF
CDR3nt: TGTGCCAGCAGTTACTCTATTCAGGGGGACTCACCCCTCCACTTT